The 8 T cell receptor beta chains reported below all come from one sample, sequenced in a study of shared clonotypes between healthy human individuals. This table comes from immunoSEQ multiplex PCR, and its TCRdb copy is limited to in-frame clones, with some not included. This table holds roughly 380,000 clones, about 96% found once. Sequencing was performed on memory CD8+ T cells sorted from blood. Subset in this sample: CD45RO+ cells pooled with CCR7-negative TemRA cells. The source of these receptors is a man aged 25 to 40 in good health.

The chain is built from TRBV6-1 and TRBJ2-2; 7 bases are shared with TRBD2. Trimming took 0 bases from V and 5 from J; bases not matched to a gene: 3. Germline lookup yields CDR1 MNHNS and CDR2 SASEGT. This CDR3 has 15 residues. CDR3 amino acids: CASSEAGGPTGELFF. In DNA form, the CDR3 reads TGTGCCAGCAGTGAAGCGGGAGGGCCAACCGGGGAGCTGTTTTTT.

This chain links TRBV18 with TRBJ2-3; no clear D gene. V lost 1 base, J lost 6 bases, and 14 bases lay in between. Germline V gene data show CDR1 as KGHSH and CDR2 as LQKENI. CDR3 length equals 15 residues. The CDR3 bases are TGTGCCAGCTCACCACGCACAGTTTTCCGGGATACGCAGTATTTT. Amino acid sequence: CASSPRTVFRDTQYF. The complete variable domain, with remaining parts taken from reference TRBV18 and TRBJ2-3, reads NAGVMQNPRHLVRRRGQEARLRCSPMKGHSHVYWYRQLPEEGLKFMVYLQKENIIDESGMPKERFSAEFPKEGPSILRIQQVVRGDSAAYFCASSPRTVFRDTQYFGPGTRLTVL.

The genes are TRBV19 and TRBJ2-1; maybe TRBD2 (5 bases). Per germline, CDR1 LNHDA and CDR2 SQIVND (reference sequence). V lost 7 bases, J lost 6 bases, and 19 bases lay in between. CDR3 length: 15 residues. The CDR3 loop reads CASTRGPSLGNEQFF. For the CDR3, the DNA is TGTGCCAGTACCCGCGGCCCTAGCCTCGGCAATGAGCAGTTCTTC.

This clone was seen only a few times. Other DNA sequences in the sample encode the same CDR3. The chain is built from TRBV19 and TRBJ1-1, with no clear D. Germline CDR1 is LNHDA and CDR2 is SQIVND (reference sequence). The length of the CDR3 is 13 residues. V lost 0 bases and J 1 base, leaving 3 bases between the germline ends. CDR3 DNA sequence: TGTGCCAGTAGTATAGACACGAACACTGAAGCTTTCTTT. Protein product: CASSIDTNTEAFF. Filled out from reference TRBV19 and TRBJ1-1, the complete variable domain reads DGGITQSPKYLFRKEGQNVTLSCEQNLNHDAMYWYRQDPGQGLRLIYYSQIVNDFQKGDIAEGYSVSREKKESFPLTVTSAQKNPTAFYLCASSIDTNTEAFFGQGTRLTVV.

The rearrangement joins TRBV27 to TRBJ1-1; D possibly corresponds to TRBD1 (5 bases). The CDR3 contains 14 residues. Germline V gene data show CDR1 as MNHEY and CDR2 as SMNVEV (reference sequence). The V end lost 3 bases, the J end lost 7 bases, and 15 bases lay between the germline ends. CDR3 loop: CASSFVGPNGEAFF. The CDR3, as DNA: TGTGCCAGCAGTTTCGTGGGGCCGAACGGTGAAGCTTTCTTT.

This rearrangement joins TRBV11-2 to TRBJ1-6; D is uncertain. This CDR3 is 13 amino acids long. The V end was cut by 1 base, the J end by 7 bases, with 5 bases between. Germline V gene data show CDR1 as SGHAT and CDR2 as FQNNGV. The CDR3 nucleotides read TGTGCCAGCAGCTTAGGCGGGAATTCACCCCTCCACTTT. Residues: CASSLGGNSPLHF.

This rearrangement joins TRBV9 to TRBJ2-3; perhaps D is TRBD1 or TRBD2 (6 bases each). Trimming pared 0 bases from V and 4 bases from J, leaving 12 bases between. CDR1 SGDLS and CDR2 YYNGEE come from the germline V gene. The CDR3 is made up of 15 amino acids. The CDR3 DNA reads TGTGCCAGCAGCGTAGCTTCTGGGGGGCCAGATACGCAGTATTTT. Its protein product is CASSVASGGPDTQYF.

In its sample, this clone was seen once. The chain carries TRBV2 and TRBJ2-3; no clear D. CDR1 and CDR2 from the germline V gene are SNHLY and FYNNEI. V gave up 4 bases and J gave up 1 base, with 6 bases separating them. The CDR3 is 13 residues long. The CDR3 bases are TGTGCCAGCAGTGGGAAGCGCACAGATACGCAGTATTTT. Its protein product is CASSGKRTDTQYF.